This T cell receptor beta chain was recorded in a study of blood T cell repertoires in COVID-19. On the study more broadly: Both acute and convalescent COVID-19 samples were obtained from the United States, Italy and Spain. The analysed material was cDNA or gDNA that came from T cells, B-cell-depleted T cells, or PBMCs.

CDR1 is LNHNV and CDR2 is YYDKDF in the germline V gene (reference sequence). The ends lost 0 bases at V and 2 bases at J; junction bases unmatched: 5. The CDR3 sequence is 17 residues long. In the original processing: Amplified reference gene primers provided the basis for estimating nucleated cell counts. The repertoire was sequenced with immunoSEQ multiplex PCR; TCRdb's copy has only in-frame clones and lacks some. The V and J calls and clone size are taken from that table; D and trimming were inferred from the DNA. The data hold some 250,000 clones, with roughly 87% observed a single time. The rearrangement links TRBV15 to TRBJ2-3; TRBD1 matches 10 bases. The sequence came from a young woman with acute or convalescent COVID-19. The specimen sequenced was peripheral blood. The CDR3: CATSRDPGQGFTDTQYF. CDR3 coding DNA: TGTGCCACCAGCAGAGATCCGGGACAGGGGTTCACAGATACGCAGTATTTT.